These T cell receptor beta chains were read from a single sample in a study of blood T cells in healthy people across ages. TCRdb used MiXCR to reprocess the 5' RACE reads, holding one entry per CDR3 protein. The sample carries about 720,000 distinct CDR3 sequences, 20% to 25% recorded once. The specimen sequenced was blood. Receptor source: a man between 65 and 80 years old in good health. Both conserved end residues are part of each CDR3. Each record gives: clone size, J gene, D gene, V gene, CDR3 protein, CDR3 DNA. The D gene is left open where the match is weak. Clone size is given for some rows only: seen once, a few or many times, or a class if the clone is expanded.

clone_size: -; j_call: TRBJ1-1; d_call: -; v_call: TRBV6-5; cdr3_aa: CASSPTTAWDTEAFF; cdr3_nt: TGTGCCAGCAGCCCTACGACGGCATGGGACACTGAAGCTTTCTTT
clone_size: -; j_call: TRBJ1-2; d_call: -; v_call: TRBV6-5; cdr3_aa: CASSQYPDIYGYTF; cdr3_nt: TGTGCCAGCAGTCAATATCCGGACATCTATGGCTACACCTTC
clone_size: -; j_call: TRBJ1-4; d_call: TRBD1; v_call: TRBV5-1; cdr3_aa: CASSLALRQGSNEKLFF; cdr3_nt: TGCGCCAGCAGCTTGGCCCTGAGACAGGGGTCTAATGAAAAACTGTTTTTT
clone_size: few; j_call: TRBJ1-2; d_call: -; v_call: TRBV3-1; cdr3_aa: CASSQQAGNYGYTF; cdr3_nt: TGTGCCAGCAGTCAACAGGCGGGAAACTATGGCTACACCTTC
clone_size: few; j_call: TRBJ2-3; d_call: -; v_call: TRBV24-1; cdr3_aa: CATGTAGPPSTDTQYF; cdr3_nt: TGTGCCACCGGGACGGCAGGCCCACCCTCGACAGATACGCAGTATTTT
clone_size: -; j_call: TRBJ2-2; d_call: -; v_call: TRBV27; cdr3_aa: CASSFGRGAGGLFF; cdr3_nt: TGTGCCAGCAGTTTCGGCAGGGGTGCCGGGGGGCTGTTTTTT
clone_size: -; j_call: TRBJ1-4; d_call: -; v_call: TRBV14; cdr3_aa: CASSPAVDLATNEKLFF; cdr3_nt: TGTGCCAGCAGTCCGGCTGTAGACTTGGCAACTAATGAAAAACTGTTTTTT
clone_size: many; j_call: TRBJ2-7; d_call: -; v_call: TRBV28; cdr3_aa: CASSPMVWRGFGSYEQYF; cdr3_nt: TGTGCCAGCAGTCCTATGGTCTGGAGGGGTTTCGGGTCCTACGAGCAGTACTTC
clone_size: few; j_call: TRBJ1-4; d_call: -; v_call: TRBV11-2; cdr3_aa: CASTKSGVFEKLFF; cdr3_nt: TGTGCCAGCACCAAATCCGGGGTTTTTGAAAAACTGTTTTTT
clone_size: once; j_call: TRBJ1-1; d_call: -; v_call: TRBV9; cdr3_aa: CASSVYVGGNTEAFF; cdr3_nt: TGTGCCAGCAGTGTTTACGTTGGGGGAAACACTGAAGCTTTCTTT
clone_size: few; j_call: TRBJ2-7; d_call: TRBD1; v_call: TRBV4-1; cdr3_aa: CASSQQDRDKNEQYF; cdr3_nt: TGCGCCAGCAGCCAACAGGACAGGGATAAAAACGAGCAGTACTTC
clone_size: -; j_call: TRBJ2-7; d_call: TRBD1; v_call: TRBV5-6; cdr3_aa: CASSFFEGGAQGF; cdr3_nt: TGTGCCAGCAGCTTTTTTGAAGGGGGCGCGCAAGGGTTC
clone_size: few; j_call: TRBJ1-2; d_call: -; v_call: TRBV5-1; cdr3_aa: CASSLPSYYGYTF; cdr3_nt: TGCGCCAGCAGCTTGCCCAGTTACTATGGCTACACCTTC
clone_size: -; j_call: TRBJ2-4; d_call: TRBD1; v_call: TRBV6-5; cdr3_aa: CASSYSRTGENIQYF; cdr3_nt: TGTGCCAGCAGTTACTCGAGGACAGGAGAAAACATTCAGTACTTC
clone_size: once; j_call: TRBJ1-1; d_call: -; v_call: TRBV10-3; cdr3_aa: CAISEPGWGMNTEAFF; cdr3_nt: TGTGCCATCAGTGAGCCGGGGTGGGGGATGAACACTGAAGCTTTCTTT
clone_size: -; j_call: TRBJ2-1; d_call: TRBD2; v_call: TRBV6-2/TRBV6-3; cdr3_aa: CASVQGRLAGSNNEQFF; cdr3_nt: TGTGCCAGCGTACAAGGACGGCTAGCGGGGAGCAACAATGAGCAGTTCTTC
clone_size: -; j_call: TRBJ2-3; d_call: -; v_call: TRBV20-1; cdr3_aa: CGARDGAASTDTQYF; cdr3_nt: TGCGGTGCTAGAGATGGGGCGGCTAGCACAGATACGCAGTATTTT
clone_size: few; j_call: TRBJ1-4; d_call: -; v_call: TRBV12-3/TRBV12-4; cdr3_aa: CASTLGAGDEKLFF; cdr3_nt: TGTGCCAGCACCTTGGGGGCAGGGGATGAAAAACTGTTTTTT
clone_size: -; j_call: TRBJ2-1; d_call: TRBD2; v_call: TRBV29-1; cdr3_aa: CSVRGLASGDNEQFF; cdr3_nt: TGCAGCGTTAGGGGTTTGGCTAGCGGAGACAATGAGCAGTTCTTC
clone_size: few; j_call: TRBJ1-1; d_call: -; v_call: TRBV5-5; cdr3_aa: CASSFLGGATEAFF; cdr3_nt: TGTGCCAGCAGCTTTCTTGGGGGCGCGACTGAAGCTTTCTTT
clone_size: -; j_call: TRBJ2-1; d_call: TRBD2; v_call: TRBV14; cdr3_aa: CASSQELLAGILNEQFF; cdr3_nt: TGTGCCAGCAGCCAAGAGCTACTAGCGGGGATTCTTAATGAGCAGTTCTTC
clone_size: few; j_call: TRBJ1-5; d_call: -; v_call: TRBV7-9; cdr3_aa: CASSPSPFRIIGNQPQHF; cdr3_nt: TGTGCCAGCAGCCCCTCGCCCTTTCGGATAATAGGAAATCAGCCCCAGCATTTT
clone_size: few; j_call: TRBJ1-5; d_call: -; v_call: TRBV10-2; cdr3_aa: CASSDRGDSNQPQHF; cdr3_nt: TGCGCCAGCAGTGATAGAGGCGACAGCAATCAGCCCCAGCATTTT
clone_size: -; j_call: TRBJ1-1; d_call: -; v_call: TRBV5-1; cdr3_aa: CASSRGTGNEAFF; cdr3_nt: TGCGCCAGCAGCCGAGGGACCGGTAATGAAGCTTTCTTT
clone_size: -; j_call: TRBJ2-2; d_call: TRBD2; v_call: TRBV7-6; cdr3_aa: CASSKLAGLNTGELFF; cdr3_nt: TGTGCCAGCAGCAAACTAGCGGGGTTGAACACCGGGGAGCTGTTTTTT
clone_size: many; j_call: TRBJ1-4; d_call: TRBD1; v_call: TRBV28; cdr3_aa: CASSRGQGREKLFF; cdr3_nt: TGTGCCAGCAGCCGGGGACAGGGTCGAGAAAAACTGTTTTTT
clone_size: many; j_call: TRBJ1-1; d_call: -; v_call: TRBV3-1; cdr3_aa: CASSQDSRAEAFF; cdr3_nt: TGTGCCAGCAGCCAAGATAGTAGGGCTGAAGCTTTCTTT
clone_size: many; j_call: TRBJ1-5; d_call: TRBD1; v_call: TRBV12-3/TRBV12-4; cdr3_aa: CASSRGQGIGPQHF; cdr3_nt: TGTGCCAGCAGTAGAGGACAGGGGATAGGGCCCCAGCATTTT
clone_size: -; j_call: TRBJ1-4; d_call: -; v_call: TRBV18; cdr3_aa: CASSPDNEKLFF; cdr3_nt: TGTGCCAGCTCACCAGATAATGAAAAACTGTTTTTT
clone_size: many; j_call: TRBJ1-4; d_call: -; v_call: TRBV2; cdr3_aa: CAGHYSDNEKLFF; cdr3_nt: TGTGCCGGGCATTACAGTGATAATGAAAAACTGTTTTTT
clone_size: few; j_call: TRBJ2-7; d_call: TRBD1; v_call: TRBV10-3; cdr3_aa: CAISPRQGGSYEQYF; cdr3_nt: TGTGCCATCAGTCCGAGACAGGGGGGTTCCTACGAGCAGTACTTC
clone_size: -; j_call: TRBJ1-1; d_call: -; v_call: TRBV10-3; cdr3_aa: CAITPAVLGNTEAFF; cdr3_nt: TGTGCCATCACTCCGGCGGTTTTAGGGAACACTGAAGCTTTCTTT
clone_size: -; j_call: TRBJ2-3; d_call: TRBD2; v_call: TRBV12-3/TRBV12-4; cdr3_aa: CASSSRGGPADTQYF; cdr3_nt: TGTGCCAGCAGTTCTCGCGGGGGGCCCGCAGATACGCAGTATTTT
clone_size: few; j_call: TRBJ1-1; d_call: TRBD1; v_call: TRBV7-6; cdr3_aa: CASSLRTGANTEAFF; cdr3_nt: TGTGCCAGCAGCTTGAGGACAGGGGCTAACACTGAAGCTTTCTTT
clone_size: -; j_call: TRBJ1-2; d_call: -; v_call: TRBV29-1; cdr3_aa: CSSDSGRYGYTF; cdr3_nt: TGCAGCTCCGACTCAGGCCGCTATGGCTACACCTTC
clone_size: few; j_call: TRBJ2-5; d_call: -; v_call: TRBV7-6; cdr3_aa: CASSRFTIYQETQYF; cdr3_nt: TGTGCCAGCAGCCGATTTACTATCTACCAAGAGACCCAGTACTTC
clone_size: -; j_call: TRBJ2-3; d_call: -; v_call: TRBV29-1; cdr3_aa: CSPRRSTDTQYF; cdr3_nt: TGCAGCCCCAGACGGAGCACAGATACGCAGTATTTT
clone_size: -; j_call: TRBJ1-1; d_call: -; v_call: TRBV3-1; cdr3_aa: CASSQVSGDTEAFF; cdr3_nt: TGTGCCAGCAGCCAAGTCTCTGGGGACACTGAAGCTTTCTTT
clone_size: -; j_call: TRBJ1-4; d_call: TRBD1; v_call: TRBV7-2; cdr3_aa: CASSVSVPGQGEKLFF; cdr3_nt: TGTGCCAGCAGCGTCAGCGTCCCGGGACAGGGTGAAAAACTGTTTTTT
clone_size: few; j_call: TRBJ1-2; d_call: -; v_call: TRBV21-1; cdr3_aa: CASSKVGRAPSSPGGRYYGYTF; cdr3_nt: TGTGCCAGCAGCAAAGTCGGAAGGGCCCCCTCCAGCCCAGGGGGAAGGTACTATGGCTACACCTTC